One and the same sample provided the 25 T cell receptor beta chains below, sequenced in a study of T cells in women clearing cervical HPV infection. Measured with immunoSEQ multiplex PCR; TCRdb has only the in-frame clones, and not every one. The table lists some 20,000 clones. The sequenced material came from blood buffy coat. The receptors derive from a woman between 18 and 70 years old with a cervical HPV16 infection that either progressed to CIN3+ or cleared (not recorded which).

As to this clone: The read ends 3 residues before the CDR3 terminus; that terminus is restored from the germline J gene. This chain connects TRBV5-1 to TRBJ2-7; 9 nucleotides agree with TRBD1. Germline V gene data show CDR1 as SGHRS and CDR2 as YFSETQ. J lost 6 bases, V lost 2 bases, and 12 bases had no gene match. The CDR3 is 16 residues long. CDR3 region: CASSLMTMDRGREQYF. The sequenced CDR3 bases are TGCGCCAGCAGCTTAATGACCATGGACAGGGGCCGCGAG.

As for this clone: The CDR3 goes on 3 residues after the read ends, and that part is filled in from the germline J gene. The rearrangement links TRBV6-2 or TRBV6-3 to TRBJ2-7, with TRBD1 matching over 9 bases. The V gene's germline CDR1 is MNHEY and CDR2 SVGEGT. The CDR3 is made up of 14 amino acids. Losses at the gene ends were 6 bases for V and 0 bases for J; bases not matched to a gene: 3. The part of the CDR3 DNA that was read is TGTGCCAGCAGGACGACAGGGGGCTCCTACGAG. Translated: CASRTTGGSYE. The CDR3 as a whole reads CASRTTGGSYEQYF.

A remark on this clone: Read sequence stops 3 residues before the CDR3 end, and the germline J gene provides the missing end. The chain is built from TRBV2 and TRBJ1-6, with 8 bases identical to TRBD1. Germline assignment: CDR1 SNHLY and CDR2 FYNNEI. The CDR3 covers 14 residues. J gave up 8 bases and V 8 bases, and 8 bases lay outside the gene matches. The sequenced part of the CDR3 DNA is TGTGCCAGCTCATGGGACAGGCCTTATTCACCC. This codes for CASSWDRPYSP. The whole CDR3 sequence reads CASSWDRPYSPLHF.

CDR3 in amino acids: CASSIFPGAGGNEQFF. The sequenced CDR3 bases are TGTGCCAGTAGTATATTCCCAGGGGCAGGGGGCAATGAG. V gene TRBV19 combines with J gene TRBJ2-1, with TRBD1 matching 7 bases. Read data end 3 residues before the CDR3 end; the end is taken from the germline J gene. V lost 2 bases, J lost 6 bases, and 10 bases stayed unmatched. The CDR3 totals 16 residues. Germline-derived CDR1 and CDR2 are LNHDA and SQIVND (reference sequence).

CDR3 in amino acids: CASSLPGGETGELFF. The covered CDR3 bases are TGTGCCAGCAGCTTACCTGGGGGGGAAACCGGGGAG. The rearrangement uses TRBV7-3 and TRBJ2-2; 7 bases are shared with TRBD2. The CDR3 end falls 3 residues outside the read, so it is completed with the germline J gene. V gave up 2 bases and J gave up 5 bases; unmatched junction bases: 5. The CDR3 is 15 amino acids. The V gene's germline CDR1 is SGHTA and CDR2 FQGTGA.

Turning to this clone: Sequencing ends 3 residues short of the CDR3 end; the germline J gene provides the rest. J is TRBJ1-1 and V is TRBV19, with D perhaps matching TRBD1 (5 bases). CDR1 is LNHDA and CDR2 is SQIVND in the germline V gene (reference sequence). This CDR3 contains 14 residues. V was shortened by 7 bases and J by 5 bases, with 17 bases between the two germline ends. Incomplete CDR3 DNA: TGTGCCAGTAACCCACGGGGGAAAAAAACTGAA. Amino acid sequence: CASNPRGKKTE. The full CDR3 reads CASNPRGKKTEAFF. Supplemented by reference TRBV19 and TRBJ1-1, the full variable domain reads DGGITQSPKYLFRKEGQNVTLSCEQNLNHDAMYWYRQDPGQGLRLIYYSQIVNDFQKGDIAEGYSVSREKKESFPLTVTSAQKNPTAFYLCASNPRGKKTEAFFGQGTRLTVV.

As regards this clone: The read ends 3 residues early relative to the CDR3; the germline J gene fills the gap. This chain links TRBV30 with TRBJ1-2; no clear D gene. The CDR3 contains 13 residues. With 1 base removed from V and 1 base from J, the gap between germline ends came to 7 bases. CDR1 GTSNPN and CDR2 SVGIG come from the germline V gene (reference sequence). CDR3 DNA, as far as it was read: TGTGCCTGGAGTGCTAACAGTAACTATGGC. Translation: CAWSANSNYG. The CDR3, in full, reads CAWSANSNYGYTF.

On this clone: The CDR3 end lies 3 residues beyond the end of the read and is filled in from the germline J gene. The chain links TRBV11-3 to TRBJ1-4, with a tentative D call TRBD1 (6 bases). Germline CDR1 reads SGHNT; CDR2 reads YENEEA. V lost 5 bases and J 6 bases, leaving 10 bases between the germline ends. The CDR3 consists of 13 residues. The CDR3 sequence: CASSPRQDEKLFF. The sequenced CDR3 bases are TGTGCCAGCAGCCCTCGACAGGATGAAAAA.

About this clone: The DNA ends 3 residues before the CDR3 does, and the rest of the CDR3 is filled in from the germline J gene. J is TRBJ1-1 and V is TRBV6-2 or TRBV6-3; TRBD1 matches at 7 bases. The V and J ends lost 5 bases and 4 bases, in that order; junction bases with no gene match: 1. The CDR3 loop spans 12 amino acids. Looked up from germline, CDR1 is MNHEY and CDR2 is SVGEGT. The CDR3 bases that were read are TGTGCCAGCAGTGACAGGGCCACTGAA. Its protein product is CASSDRATE. The whole CDR3 protein reads CASSDRATEAFF.

Turning to this clone: Read sequence stops 3 residues before the CDR3 end, and the germline J gene provides the missing end. The V call is TRBV20-1, the J call TRBJ2-7; TRBD1 is a possible D gene (6 bases). Germline values: CDR1 DFQATT, CDR2 SNEGSKA (reference sequence). The germline V and J ends were trimmed by 4 bases and 5 bases, with 21 bases remaining between them. The CDR3 extends over 15 amino acids. The CDR3 here is CSATLKDSFGNEQYF. CDR3 DNA (partial): TGCAGTGCTACCCTAAAGGACAGTTTCGGGAACGAG.

Comment on this clone: The CDR3 end lies 3 residues beyond the end of the read and is filled in from the germline J gene. The J gene is TRBJ1-5, the V gene TRBV20-1, with TRBD1 as a possible D gene (6 bases). Trimming removed 2 bases at V and 2 bases at J, with 13 bases between. In germline, CDR1 is DFQATT, CDR2 SNEGSKA (reference sequence). The CDR3 runs 15 residues. Incomplete CDR3 DNA: TGCAGTGCTAGAATGTTGGGGGCTGGCAATCAGCCC. It is translated as CSARMLGAGNQP. The full CDR3 is CSARMLGAGNQPQHF.

On this clone: The read halts 3 residues ahead of the CDR3 end, with the missing end drawn from the germline J gene. V is TRBV11-3 and J is TRBJ2-7, with a weak D call TRBD1 (5 bases). V lost 5 bases to trimming and J lost 2 bases, with 13 bases between them. The CDR3 contains 14 residues. From germline, CDR1 is SGHNT and CDR2 YENEEA. The chain's CDR3 is CASSPPRAPYEQYF. The covered CDR3 bases are TGTGCCAGCAGCCCCCCCAGGGCCCCCTACGAG.

On this clone: The read stops 3 residues short of the end of the CDR3; the missing end is completed from the germline J gene. The chain uses TRBV5-4 and TRBJ2-5; D unresolved. The germline V and J ends were trimmed by 1 base and 5 bases, with 3 bases remaining between them. Germline V gives CDR1 SGHNT, CDR2 YYREEE (reference sequence). This CDR3 is built from 11 residues. The CDR3 sequence is CASSLRETQYF. The sequenced CDR3 bases are TGTGCCAGCAGCTTGCGGGAGACC.

On this clone: The read comes to an end 3 residues before the CDR3 does, leaving the germline J gene to fill in the end. The genes are TRBV11-3 and TRBJ2-1; no reliable D call. Trimming cost V 1 base and J 4 bases, with 5 bases left between them. This CDR3 spans 13 amino acids. Germline-derived CDR1 and CDR2 are SGHNT and YENEEA. CDR3 bases read: TGTGCCAGCAGCTTAGGTAGATACAATGAG. Protein sequence: CASSLGRYNE. The CDR3 in its entirety is CASSLGRYNEQFF. The full variable domain, with the rest looked up from reference TRBV11-3 and TRBJ2-1, is EAGVVQSPRYKIIEKKQPVAFWCNPISGHNTLYWYLQNLGQGPELLIRYENEEAVDDSQLPKDRFSAERLKGVDSTLKIQPAELGDSAVYLCASSLGRYNEQFFGPGTRLTVL.

With respect to this clone: Read data end 3 residues before the CDR3 end; the end is taken from the germline J gene. This chain uses TRBV14 with TRBJ2-5; D is perhaps TRBD2 (5 bases). The V gene lost 4 bases and the J gene lost 4 bases, with 10 bases spanning the gap. The germline gives CDR1 SGHDN, CDR2 FVKESK. This CDR3 spans 13 amino acids. This CDR3 is CASSRRRGETQYF. The DNA read from the CDR3 is TGTGCCAGCAGCCGCCGACGGGGAGAGACC.

A remark on this clone: The observed sequence ends 3 residues before the CDR3 terminus, with the missing tail filled in from the germline J gene. V gene TRBV7-6 combines with J gene TRBJ2-3; 7 nucleotides match TRBD2. The V gene's germline CDR1 is SGHVS and CDR2 FNYEAQ. This CDR3 is built from 14 residues. J was trimmed by 1 base and V by 2 bases; bases with no gene match: 0. Partial CDR3 DNA: TGTGCCAGCAGCTTACTAGCGGGCACAGATACG. Its protein is CASSLLAGTDT. In full, the CDR3 is CASSLLAGTDTQYF.

About this clone: Sequencing ends 3 residues short of the CDR3 end; the germline J gene provides the rest. The J gene is TRBJ1-5, the V gene TRBV2; possible D gene TRBD1, 5 bases. This CDR3 contains 13 residues. Trimming removed 4 bases at V and 6 bases at J, with 10 bases between. Germline V gene data show CDR1 as SNHLY and CDR2 as FYNNEI. CDR3 DNA (partial): TGTGCCAGCAGTGTAGACAGACGTCAGCCC. Translating gives CASSVDRRQP. The full CDR3 protein reads CASSVDRRQPQHF.

The CDR3 reads CASTQGMGQSNSPLHF. The covered CDR3 bases are TGCGCCAGCACCCAAGGTATGGGACAGTCTAATTCACCC. This chain connects TRBV5-1 to TRBJ1-6; TRBD1 aligns across 7 bases. The missing CDR3 end, 3 residues past where the read stops, is filled in from the germline J gene. CDR3 length equals 16 residues. V was clipped by 6 bases and J by 6 bases; unmatched bases: 12. The germline V gene encodes CDR1 SGHRS and CDR2 YFSETQ. Drawing the rest from reference TRBV5-1 and TRBJ1-6, the complete variable domain is KAGVTQTPRYLIKTRGQQVTLSCSPISGHRSVSWYQQTPGQGLQFLFEYFSETQRNKGNFPGRFSGRQFSNSRSEMNVSTLELGDSALYLCASTQGMGQSNSPLHFGNGTRLTVT.

About this clone: Read data end 3 residues before the CDR3 end; the end is taken from the germline J gene. The chain joins TRBV20-1 to TRBJ2-3, with TRBD2 matching 10 bases. Germline V gives CDR1 DFQATT, CDR2 SNEGSKA (reference sequence). Trimming removed 1 base from V and 4 bases from J; junction bases left unmatched: 5. The CDR3 is 15 amino acids. This chain's CDR3 is CSARGLAGAPDTQYF. CDR3 DNA, as far as it was read: TGCAGTGCTAGAGGGCTAGCGGGGGCCCCAGATACG.

On this clone itself: The read falls 3 residues short of the CDR3 end, and the missing part is taken from the germline J gene. V is TRBV19 and J is TRBJ1-5; possible D gene TRBD1, 5 bases. The germline V gene has CDR1 LNHDA and CDR2 SQIVND (reference sequence). Trimming took 6 bases from V and 0 from J, leaving 15 bases between them. The CDR3 is made up of 16 amino acids. CDR3 residues: CASRGGSRYSNQPQHF. The sequenced CDR3 bases are TGTGCCAGTAGGGGGGGGTCGCGATATAGCAATCAGCCC.

With respect to this clone: The read gets to within 3 residues of the CDR3 end, and the germline J gene fills in the rest. V usage is TRBV6-1 and J usage is TRBJ2-1; 7 bases are shared with TRBD2. Germline CDR1 MNHNS, CDR2 SASEGT. V was pared by 4 bases and J by 3 bases, with 3 bases of the junction left unmatched. CDR3 size: 14 residues. CDR3 loop: CASSGLADYNEQFF. CDR3 bases read: TGTGCCAGCAGTGGGCTAGCGGACTACAATGAG.

Concerning this clone: The DNA ends 3 residues before the CDR3 does, and the rest of the CDR3 is filled in from the germline J gene. The chain has TRBV4-2 and TRBJ2-3; possibly TRBD1 or TRBD2 for D (6 bases each). Germline V CDR1 and CDR2: LGHNA, YNFKEQ. The CDR3 has 16 residues. Trimming removed 1 base at V and 4 bases at J, with 15 bases between. This CDR3 reads CASSQGAAGEADTQYF. The sequenced CDR3 bases are TGTGCCAGCAGCCAAGGAGCGGCAGGGGAGGCAGATACG.

About this clone: One junction end disagrees with the germline gene, perhaps due to a read error. The read finishes 3 residues shy of the CDR3 end, and the germline J gene is used to complete it. V usage is TRBV7-7 and J usage is TRBJ1-1, with D possibly TRBD1 on 5 matching bases. The CDR3 runs to 13 residues. CDR1 and CDR2 (germline): SSHAT, FNYEAQ (reference sequence). Partial CDR3 DNA: TGTGCTAGCAGCCGGGACTTCGGAACTGAA. Protein product: CASSRDFGTE. The whole CDR3 sequence is CASSRDFGTEAFF.

Of note for this clone: Read coverage stops 3 residues before the CDR3 terminus; the germline J gene supplies the remainder. The rearrangement joins TRBV30 to TRBJ2-7; TRBD2 matches at 10 bases. V trimming: 4 bases; J trimming: 6 bases; junction bases outside the gene matches: 9. This CDR3 region has 14 residues. The V gene's germline CDR1 is GTSNPN and CDR2 SVGIG (reference sequence). Partial CDR3 DNA: TGTGCCTGGAAGGGCCGGTTAGCGGGAGGCGAG. Its translation: CAWKGRLAGGE. The entire CDR3 is CAWKGRLAGGEQYF.

Of note for this clone: The read finishes 3 residues shy of the CDR3 end, and the germline J gene is used to complete it. The chain employs TRBV5-1 and TRBJ1-2, with D possibly being TRBD1 (5 bases). CDR1 is SGHRS and CDR2 is YFSETQ in the germline V gene. Trimming removed 7 bases from V and 3 bases from J, with 22 bases in between. There are 16 residues in the CDR3. CDR3 DNA, as far as it was read: TGCGCCAGCTCCCCCGGCCAGGACACCGACGACTATGGC. It encodes CASSPGQDTDDYG. The entire CDR3 protein is CASSPGQDTDDYGYTF.